Described below is a single T cell receptor beta chain sequence and its context. Its antigen is unidentified. This entry is derived from a study of shared clonotypes between healthy human individuals. Whole-study context: The composition of the donors was a couple of women and a few men aged 18 to 49.

The table came from immunoSEQ multiplex PCR; TCRdb's copy has only in-frame clones and leaves some out. The sample lists millions of clones, 85% to 95% occurring once. Findings of the study overall: Clonotype sharing across several donors was observed for around 5.1% of naive CD4 clonotypes.

Germline trimming cut 6 bases from V and 7 bases from J; bases unmatched to any gene: 6. CDR3 size: 13 residues. Germline-derived CDR1 and CDR2 are MDHEN and SYDVKM. The V gene is TRBV28, the J gene TRBJ1-2; 9 nucleotides agree with TRBD1. The clonotype comes from a man aged 18 to 30 in good health. Some clones in this sample may be carry-over from other donors' samples. What was sequenced was naive CD4+ T cells from PBMCs. Subset in this sample: CD45RA+ positively selected. The CDR3 DNA reads as TGTGCCAGCAGGTCACAGGGGGCTGGTGGCTACACCTTC. It codes for CASRSQGAGGYTF.